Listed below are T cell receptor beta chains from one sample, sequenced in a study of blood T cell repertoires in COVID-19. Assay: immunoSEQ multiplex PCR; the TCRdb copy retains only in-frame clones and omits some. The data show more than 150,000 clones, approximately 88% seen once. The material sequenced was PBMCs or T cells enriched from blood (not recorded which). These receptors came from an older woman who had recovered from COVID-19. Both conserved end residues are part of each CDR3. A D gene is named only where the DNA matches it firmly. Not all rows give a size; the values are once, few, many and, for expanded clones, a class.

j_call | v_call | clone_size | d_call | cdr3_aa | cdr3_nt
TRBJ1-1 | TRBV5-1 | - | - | CASSGSRLDTEAFF | TGCGCCAGCAGCGGGTCCCGGCTAGACACTGAAGCTTTCTTT
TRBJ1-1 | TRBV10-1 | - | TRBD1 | CASSRGVNTEAFF | TGCGCCAGCAGCAGGGGGGTAAATACTGAAGCTTTCTTT
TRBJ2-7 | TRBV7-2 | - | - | CASSLSQGPYEQYF | TGTGCCAGCAGCTTATCCCAGGGGCCCTACGAGCAGTACTTC
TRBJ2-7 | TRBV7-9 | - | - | CASSHQVSYSYEQYF | TGTGCCAGCAGCCACCAAGTGAGTTACTCCTACGAGCAGTACTTC
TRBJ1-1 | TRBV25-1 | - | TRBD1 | CASSELGATGLNTEAFF | TGTGCCAGCAGTGAGCTCGGTGCGACAGGGCTGAACACTGAAGCTTTCTTT
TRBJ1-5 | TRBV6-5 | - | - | CASSHGGHQPQHF | TGTGCCAGCAGTCATGGGGGCCATCAGCCCCAGCATTTT
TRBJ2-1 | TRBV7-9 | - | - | CASSLAVINEQFF | TGTGCCAGCAGCTTAGCTGTTATCAATGAGCAGTTCTTC
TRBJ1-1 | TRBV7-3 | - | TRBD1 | CASGQGKNTEAFF | TGTGCCAGCGGACAGGGAAAGAACACTGAAGCTTTCTTT
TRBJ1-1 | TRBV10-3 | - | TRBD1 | CAINAVGQGGVAFF | TGTGCCATCAATGCGGTGGGACAGGGCGGCGTAGCTTTCTTT
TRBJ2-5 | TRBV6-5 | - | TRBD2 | CASSLAGGQETQYF | TGTGCCAGCAGCCTAGCGGGGGGACAAGAGACCCAGTACTTC
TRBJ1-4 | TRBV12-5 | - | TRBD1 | CASGEGQGYNEKLFF | TGTGCTAGTGGCGAGGGACAGGGATATAATGAAAAACTGTTTTTT
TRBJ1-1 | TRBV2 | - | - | CASIDRLNDEAFF | TGTGCCAGCATTGACAGGCTAAACGATGAAGCTTTCTTT
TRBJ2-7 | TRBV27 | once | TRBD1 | CASQGASYEQYF | TGTGCCAGCCAGGGGGCTTCCTACGAGCAGTACTTC
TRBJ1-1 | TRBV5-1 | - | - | CASSQTRQLFTEAFF | TGCGCCAGCAGCCAGACGCGACAACTTTTCACTGAAGCTTTCTTT
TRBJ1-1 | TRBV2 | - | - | CASADRNTEAFF | TGTGCCAGCGCAGACAGAAACACTGAAGCTTTCTTT
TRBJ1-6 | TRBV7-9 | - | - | CASSLEQGNSPLHF | TGTGCCAGCAGCTTAGAGCAGGGGAATTCACCCCTCCACTTT